This TCR beta chain was sequenced in a study of blood T cells in healthy people across ages. Study-level background: There was about one barcoded beta molecule captured by template switching per two T cells.

Notes on the study in general: Total diversity from one million sequenced T cells was likely underestimated.

The germline V gene has CDR1 SGHRS and CDR2 YFSETQ. This CDR3 comprises 15 residues. On this clonotype: Its antigen remains unidentified. A read error may produce the germline difference seen at one junction end.

Using a J-beta primer mix together with a sample-barcoded 5' primer, a second PCR was run for roughly 7 to 12 cycles. TCRdb itself ran the 5' RACE reads through MiXCR, one entry per CDR3 protein. The top ten hold 7.9% of the sample, which has fewer than 1.5 million distinct CDR3 sequences, roughly 40% seen once. Per sample, a minimum of 6.5 million PBMCs were isolated. The chain links TRBV5-1 to TRBJ2-4; 7 bases are a match to TRBD1. This receptor was taken from a woman aged 18 to 35 in good health. Sequenced material: blood. CDR3 sequence reads: CASSPTGTAKNSQYF. Written as DNA, the CDR3 is TGCGCCAGCAGTCCGACCGGGACAGCCAAAAACAGTCAGTACTTC.